These T cell receptor beta chains were read from a single sample in a study of radiotherapy plus CTLA-4 blockade in lung cancer. Here immunoSEQ multiplex PCR was the method, and the copy in TCRdb shows in-frame clones only, minus some. Seen here are some 110,000 clones, approximately 77% observed once, and the top ten hold 3% to 4%. The sample was peripheral blood, taken from a patient treated with radiotherapy plus ipilimumab. These receptors came from a human donor with non-small cell lung cancer that progressed on radiotherapy plus ipilimumab. Some clones in this sample may be carry-over from other donors' samples. Each CDR3 is given with its conserved first and last residue. The order of the fields is D gene, J gene, V gene, clone size, CDR3 DNA, CDR3 protein. A D gene is named only where the DNA matches it firmly. Clone sizes are given selectively: once, few, many, or a class where the clone is expanded.

NA,TRBJ1-2,TRBV4-3,once,TGCGCCAGCAGCCAAGCTTCCGAGGGAATCTATGGCTACACCTTC,CASSQASEGIYGYTF
TRBD2,TRBJ2-3,TRBV5-6,NA,TGTGCCAGCAGCTGGATAGCGGGGGCGTCCACAGATACGCAGTATTTT,CASSWIAGASTDTQYF
NA,TRBJ2-7,TRBV10-3,NA,TGTGCCATCAGTGAGTCGGATCTCGGGACACTAACCTACGAGCAGTACTTC,CAISESDLGTLTYEQYF
TRBD1,TRBJ1-5,TRBV4-2,NA,TGTGCCAGCAGCCAAGTGGAGGGACAGAATCAGCCCCAGCATTTT,CASSQVEGQNQPQHF
TRBD1,TRBJ1-4,TRBV28,many,TGTGCCAGCAAAGACAGGGAGACTGAAAAACTGTTTTTT,CASKDRETEKLFF
TRBD1,TRBJ1-2,TRBV5-4,NA,TGTGCCAGCAGCTTCCCGACTGGACAGGATGGCTACACCTTC,CASSFPTGQDGYTF
TRBD1,TRBJ2-1,TRBV19,NA,TGTGCCAGTAGTCACATTGGACAGGGTTTAATCGGCTCCTACAATGAGCAGTTCTTC,CASSHIGQGLIGSYNEQFF
NA,TRBJ1-1,TRBV5-8,NA,TGTGCCAGCAGCTTGTTGGGGACGAACACTGAAGCTTTCTTT,CASSLLGTNTEAFF
TRBD1,TRBJ1-2,TRBV6-5,NA,TGTGCCAGCAGTTCCAGGGGGCCCGGGGGTGGCTACACCTTC,CASSSRGPGGGYTF
TRBD1,TRBJ1-2,TRBV7-9,NA,TGTGCCAGCAGCCCCGGACAGGGTGGAGGCTACACCTTC,CASSPGQGGGYTF
NA,TRBJ1-3,TRBV2,medium-sized,TGTGCCAGCAGTGGGGGGGGCCAGGGGCTCTCTGGAAACACCATATATTTT,CASSGGGQGLSGNTIYF
NA,TRBJ1-2,TRBV19,NA,TGTGCCAGTAGTATTGCTCTAAACTATGGCTACACCTTC,CASSIALNYGYTF
NA,TRBJ1-5,TRBV6-6,NA,TGTGCCAGCAGTTACCAGGGTTACAATCAGCCCCAGCATTTT,CASSYQGYNQPQHF
TRBD2,TRBJ2-3,TRBV7-9,NA,TGTGTCAGCAGCCCCTTTAGGCTAGCGGGGTCAGATACGCAGTATTTT,CVSSPFRLAGSDTQYF
NA,TRBJ2-1,TRBV6-6,NA,TGTGCCAGCAGTCCTCCGGGCTATTCCTACAATGAGCAGTTCTTC,CASSPPGYSYNEQFF
TRBD2,TRBJ2-7,TRBV18,NA,TGTGCCAGCTCAACGTCCTTTCCGGGACTAGCTGCCCGGGTTTACTTC,CASSTSFPGLAARVYF
TRBD2,TRBJ2-1,TRBV10-3,NA,TGTGCCATCAGGGAAGGACTAGTTGGCAATGAGCAGTTCTTC,CAIREGLVGNEQFF
NA,TRBJ1-2,TRBV6-5,NA,TGTGCCAGCAGTTACTTCAACAGGGCAATAAACTATGGCTACACCTTC,CASSYFNRAINYGYTF
TRBD1,TRBJ2-7,TRBV5-4,NA,TGTGCCAGCAGCTTGAAGGACAGGGGTGTCGGCGAGCAGTACTTC,CASSLKDRGVGEQYF
NA,TRBJ2-7,TRBV19,NA,TGTGCCAGTAGTATAGCCCCAGGGGTCGAGCAGTACTTC,CASSIAPGVEQYF
NA,TRBJ1-5,TRBV2,NA,TGTGCCAGCAGTGTGGTGACGGTTAGCAATCAGCCCCAGCATTTT,CASSVVTVSNQPQHF
TRBD2,TRBJ2-5,TRBV2,NA,TGTGCCAGCAGTGACTGGCGGGGGGCCCAAGAGACCCAGTACTTC,CASSDWRGAQETQYF
TRBD2,TRBJ2-1,TRBV6-4,medium-sized,TGTGCCAGCAGTCTAAGCGGGGGGGCTGTCAATGAGCAGTTCTTC,CASSLSGGAVNEQFF
NA,TRBJ1-3,TRBV7-2,NA,TGTGCCAGCAGCCCGCGGTCTGGAAACACCATATATTTT,CASSPRSGNTIYF
NA,TRBJ2-5,TRBV5-6,NA,TGTGCCAGCAGCTCGCAAGCCGGCCAAGAGACCCAGTACTTC,CASSSQAGQETQYF
TRBD2,TRBJ2-3,TRBV10-3,NA,TGTGCCATCAGAGATAGGGGACTAGCGGGGACAGATACGCAGTATTTT,CAIRDRGLAGTDTQYF
TRBD2,TRBJ2-7,TRBV7-2,NA,TGTGCCAGCAGCCCCAGTCGACTAGCAACCTACGAGCAGTACTTC,CASSPSRLATYEQYF
NA,TRBJ1-1,TRBV5-6,NA,TGTGCCAGCAGCGAATATAGAAGGGTGGGGGTTCCGACTGAAGCTTTCTTT,CASSEYRRVGVPTEAFF
NA,TRBJ1-1,TRBV7-9,NA,TGTGCCAGCAGCTCCAACCAACAGCTTTCTAAAGCTTTCTTT,CASSSNQQLSKAFF
TRBD1,TRBJ1-2,TRBV10-3,NA,TGTGCCATCAGTTTTACCTCGGGACAGTTAGCTAACTATGGCTACACCTTC,CAISFTSGQLANYGYTF
NA,TRBJ2-7,TRBV5-1,NA,TGCGCCAGCAGTTCTGCCCCACAGGGTACCTCCTACGAGCAGTACTTC,CASSSAPQGTSYEQYF
TRBD2,TRBJ2-3,TRBV6-4,NA,TGTGCCAGCAGAAGACTAGCGGGGGTTCGAGATACGCAGTATTTT,CASRRLAGVRDTQYF
NA,TRBJ2-7,TRBV18,NA,TGTGCCAGCTCACTACGGGACGGAGACTACGAGCAGTACTTC,CASSLRDGDYEQYF
NA,TRBJ1-1,TRBV2,NA,TGTGCCAGCAGCTCACAACAGGGAGTGGGGACTGAAGCTTTCTTT,CASSSQQGVGTEAFF
NA,TRBJ1-3,TRBV7-9,NA,TGTGCCAGCAGAACAGGGACCTCTGGAAACACCATATATTTT,CASRTGTSGNTIYF
NA,TRBJ2-5,TRBV28,NA,TGTGCCAGCAGGTCGGGACGGACCTTTCAAGAGACCCAGTACTTC,CASRSGRTFQETQYF
NA,TRBJ1-2,TRBV5-6,NA,TGTGCCAGCAGCTTTGGGCAGGGCTTCTATGGCTACACCTTC,CASSFGQGFYGYTF
NA,TRBJ1-2,TRBV10-3,NA,TGTGCCATCAGTGAGTCGAGGGCTAGACAGTATAACTATGGCTACACCTTC,CAISESRARQYNYGYTF
NA,TRBJ1-5,TRBV28,NA,TGTGCCAGCAGTTCGTACGGCAGGGACCAGCCCCAGCATTTT,CASSSYGRDQPQHF
TRBD2,TRBJ2-5,TRBV5-1,NA,TGCGCCAGCAGCTTTGGGACTAGCGGGGGGGAAGAGACCCAGTACTTC,CASSFGTSGGEETQYF
TRBD1,TRBJ1-5,TRBV5-1,NA,TGCGCCAGCAGCTTGGGGACCGCCTCGACAGGGGTTGATCAGCCCCAGCATTTT,CASSLGTASTGVDQPQHF
NA,TRBJ1-1,TRBV19,once,TGTGCCAGTCGTGCAGGGTCGGGGGACACTGAAGCTTTCTTT,CASRAGSGDTEAFF